These T cell receptor beta chains were read from a single sample in a study of identical twins. TCRdb re-analysed the 5' RACE reads in MiXCR, keeping a single row per CDR3 protein. Of approximately 500,000 distinct CDR3 sequences in the sample, 24% are singletons; the top ten hold roughly 2.8%. These same records also appear under a second study, on T cells expressing NK-cell markers.

The sample taken for sequencing was CD4+ T cells sorted from blood. These TCRs come from a woman under 30 in good health. Each CDR3 is given with its conserved first and last residue. D genes are given only for firm matches. Clone size is not always given. Where it is, it says once, few, many or a class for expanded clones.

j_gene | d_gene | abundance | v_gene | CDR3aa | CDR3nt
TRBJ2-3 | NA | NA | TRBV7-2 | CASGFRTDTQYF | TGTGCCAGCGGGTTCCGCACAGATACGCAGTATTTT
TRBJ1-2 | NA | few | TRBV12-3/TRBV12-4 | CASSVQGGGYTF | TGTGCCAGCAGTGTACAGGGCGGGGGCTACACCTTC
TRBJ2-1 | TRBD2 | few | TRBV7-9 | CASSLAAGGLYNEQFF | TGTGCCAGCAGCTTAGCGGCGGGGGGGCTCTACAATGAGCAGTTCTTC
TRBJ2-7 | TRBD2 | NA | TRBV18 | CASSRLAGVSAEQYF | TGTGCCAGCTCACGGCTAGCGGGAGTCTCGGCCGAGCAGTACTTC
TRBJ2-5 | TRBD2 | NA | TRBV2 | CASSGLGLAGGPGAQYF | TGTGCCAGCAGTGGTCTGGGACTAGCGGGAGGGCCAGGGGCCCAGTACTTC
TRBJ2-3 | NA | few | TRBV9 | CASSVSDPDTQYF | TGTGCCAGCAGCGTAAGTGATCCAGATACGCAGTATTTT
TRBJ2-3 | NA | NA | TRBV20-1 | CSAKPGAFTDTQYF | TGCAGTGCTAAACCGGGGGCATTCACAGATACGCAGTATTTT
TRBJ1-5 | NA | many | TRBV18 | CASSPDWPRQPQHF | TGTGCCAGCTCACCGGATTGGCCAAGGCAGCCCCAGCATTTT
TRBJ2-5 | NA | few | TRBV20-1 | CSAPQGGTQYF | TGCAGTGCCCCCCAAGGGGGGACCCAGTACTTC
TRBJ1-2 | NA | NA | TRBV29-1 | CSASDGNYGYTF | TGCAGCGCCTCGGACGGAAACTATGGCTACACCTTC
TRBJ2-7 | NA | few | TRBV7-9 | CASSLAAAPDSAYEQYF | TGTGCCAGCAGCTTAGCCGCTGCACCTGACAGTGCCTACGAGCAGTACTTC
TRBJ2-6 | NA | NA | TRBV20-1 | CSARSLRITGANVLTF | TGCAGTGCTAGGAGTCTTCGGATAACTGGGGCCAACGTCCTGACTTTC
TRBJ2-1 | NA | NA | TRBV5-1 | CASRTGTGSSYNEQFF | TGCGCCAGCCGCACCGGTACCGGGAGTTCCTACAATGAGCAGTTCTTC
TRBJ2-2 | NA | few | TRBV11-2 | CASSQNPGGELFF | TGTGCCAGCAGTCAAAATCCGGGCGGGGAGCTGTTTTTT
TRBJ2-3 | TRBD2 | few | TRBV2 | CASRLAADTQYF | TGTGCCAGCAGGCTAGCGGCAGATACGCAGTATTTT
TRBJ2-2 | NA | once | TRBV6-1 | CASNVGTFTGELFF | TGTGCCAGCAATGTCGGGACTTTTACCGGGGAGCTGTTTTTT
TRBJ1-6 | NA | NA | TRBV29-1 | CSVAPYPDSPLHF | TGCAGCGTTGCGCCCTATCCCGATTCACCCCTCCACTTT
TRBJ2-3 | NA | NA | TRBV5-1 | CASSQGPRDTQYF | TGCGCCAGCAGCCAGGGGCCCAGAGATACGCAGTATTTT
TRBJ1-2 | NA | few | TRBV7-2 | CASSPGLKNYGYTF | TGTGCCAGCAGCCCAGGACTGAAGAACTATGGCTACACCTTC
TRBJ2-5 | NA | NA | TRBV19 | CASKPSRGECQYF | TGTGCCAGTAAGCCTAGCAGGGGTGAGTGCCAGTACTTC
TRBJ2-5 | NA | few | TRBV4-3 | CASSQEGPDTPKYF | TGCGCCAGCAGCCAAGAGGGCCCTGACACCCCGAAGTACTTC
TRBJ2-1 | NA | few | TRBV29-1 | CSVGEVNEQFF | TGCAGCGTTGGTGAGGTCAATGAGCAGTTCTTC
TRBJ2-3 | NA | few | TRBV11-2 | CASSSGPPDTQYF | TGTGCCAGCAGTTCCGGCCCGCCGGATACGCAGTATTTT
TRBJ2-5 | NA | few | TRBV6-1 | CASSDYQETQYF | TGTGCCAGCAGTGATTACCAAGAGACCCAGTACTTC
TRBJ2-7 | TRBD2 | NA | TRBV6-1 | CASSETSGGHPYEQYF | TGTGCCAGCAGTGAGACTAGCGGGGGCCACCCCTACGAGCAGTACTTC
TRBJ2-1 | TRBD2 | NA | TRBV29-1 | CSVVAGGLHNEQFF | TGCAGCGTTGTAGCGGGGGGACTCCACAATGAGCAGTTCTTC
TRBJ2-1 | NA | NA | TRBV7-6 | CASSLVVSNEQFF | TGTGCCAGCAGCTTAGTAGTTTCCAATGAGCAGTTCTTC
TRBJ2-7 | NA | few | TRBV29-1 | CSEGHSSTYEQYF | TGCAGCGAAGGACACTCGTCCACCTACGAGCAGTACTTC
TRBJ2-2 | NA | NA | TRBV29-1 | CSVRQNLYTGELFF | TGCAGCGTTCGCCAGAATCTCTACACCGGGGAGCTGTTTTTT
TRBJ2-7 | TRBD2 | NA | TRBV20-1 | CSASPSGRSYEQYF | TGCAGTGCTAGTCCTAGCGGGAGATCCTACGAGCAGTACTTC
TRBJ2-2 | NA | few | TRBV5-6 | CASSLYRINTGELFF | TGTGCCAGCAGCTTGTACCGGATCAACACCGGGGAGCTGTTTTTT
TRBJ1-2 | NA | few | TRBV12-3/TRBV12-4 | CASSRLQGNYGYTF | TGTGCCAGCAGCCGACTACAGGGTAACTATGGCTACACCTTC
TRBJ2-2 | NA | NA | TRBV7-2 | CASSLDFNTGELFF | TGTGCCAGCAGCTTAGACTTTAACACCGGGGAGCTGTTTTTT
TRBJ2-7 | TRBD1 | NA | TRBV5-1 | CASSNDRAYEQYF | TGCGCCAGCAGCAACGACAGGGCCTACGAGCAGTACTTC
TRBJ2-2 | TRBD2 | NA | TRBV20-1 | CSARDRLAGSNTGELFF | TGCAGTGCTAGAGATCGTCTAGCGGGGTCGAACACCGGGGAGCTGTTTTTT
TRBJ1-5 | NA | NA | TRBV5-5 | CASSLRQGDQPQHF | TGTGCCAGCAGCTTGAGGCAAGGTGATCAGCCCCAGCATTTT
TRBJ1-1 | NA | NA | TRBV12-3/TRBV12-4 | CASSFRVIPLGTEAFF | TGTGCCAGCAGTTTTCGTGTCATCCCTTTGGGCACTGAAGCTTTCTTT
TRBJ1-2 | TRBD1 | many | TRBV20-1 | CSASRDSDYGYTF | TGCAGTGCCAGCCGGGACAGTGATTATGGCTACACCTTC
TRBJ2-4 | NA | few | TRBV7-2 | CASSPQTALAKNIQYF | TGTGCCAGCAGCCCCCAGACGGCTCTAGCCAAAAACATTCAGTACTTC
TRBJ1-1 | NA | few | TRBV15 | CATSRDRRNTEAFF | TGTGCCACCAGCAGAGATAGACGGAACACTGAAGCTTTCTTT
TRBJ2-3 | NA | NA | TRBV7-2 | CASSLVTGYTDTQYF | TGTGCCAGCAGCTTAGTAACGGGCTACACAGATACGCAGTATTTT
TRBJ2-7 | NA | NA | TRBV10-3 | CAILGKQSTEQYF | TGTGCCATCTTAGGGAAACAGTCTACGGAGCAGTACTTC
TRBJ2-1 | NA | NA | TRBV15 | CATSRVGRLVYNEQFF | TGTGCCACCAGCAGAGTCGGAAGACTAGTCTACAATGAGCAGTTCTTC
TRBJ2-1 | NA | few | TRBV20-1 | CSALSHNEQFF | TGCAGTGCCCTTAGCCACAATGAGCAGTTCTTC